The 25 T cell receptor beta chains below all came from one sample that was sequenced in a study of shared clonotypes between healthy human individuals (dated by TCRdb to the early 2020s). The library relied on the immunoSEQ multiplex PCR assay. The immuneACCESS repertoire file appears here via TCRdb, limited to in-frame rearrangements. These files lack a portion of the clones; in checked studies, under half of the deficit traces to unresolved V genes, and the cause of the others is not known. The sample contains around 1.9 million clones, 80% to 95% of them found a single time. The top ten clonotypes cover more than 1.5% of the sample. CD8 naive samples consisted of CD45RO-negative cells that were positively selected for CCR7, yielding a CD45RA+CCR7+ population without TemRA cells. Sequenced sample: naive CD8+ T cells from PBMCs. This specimen's cell subset or site label, per the study, means: CD45RA+CCR7+. The receptors here all came from a man aged 18 to 29 in good health. Some clones in this sample may be carry-over from other donors' samples.

The rearrangement joins TRBV19 to TRBJ2-3; the match to TRBD2 covers 8 bases. This CDR3 has 14 amino acids. J gave up 4 bases and V 7 bases, and 7 bases lay outside the gene matches. Germline CDR1 is LNHDA and CDR2 is SQIVND (reference sequence). CDR3 sequence (DNA): TGTGCCAGTATTGCGGCGGGAGGACCAGATACGCAGTATTTT. Translation gives CASIAAGGPDTQYF. The variable domain in full, with the rest retrieved from reference TRBV19 and TRBJ2-3, is DGGITQSPKYLFRKEGQNVTLSCEQNLNHDAMYWYRQDPGQGLRLIYYSQIVNDFQKGDIAEGYSVSREKKESFPLTVTSAQKNPTAFYLCASIAAGGPDTQYFGPGTRLTVL.

This clone occurred once. This rearrangement joins TRBV15 to TRBJ1-5; 7 nucleotides match TRBD1. V lost 5 bases and J lost 7; bases outside the gene matches: 11. Germline V CDR1 and CDR2: LNHNV, YYDKDF (reference sequence). This CDR3 is 15 amino acids long. CDR3 in DNA: TGTGCCACCAGCCTCGACAGGGAATCTTTGCAGCCCCAGCATTTT. Residues: CATSLDRESLQPQHF. The whole variable domain, remainder taken from reference TRBV15 and TRBJ1-5, is DAMVIQNPRYQVTQFGKPVTLSCSQTLNHNVMYWYQQKSSQAPKLLFHYYDKDFNNEADTPDNFQSRRPNTSFCFLDIRSPGLGDTAMYLCATSLDRESLQPQHFGDGTRLSIL.

Turning to this clone: This specimen includes other DNA sequences encoding the same CDR3. The genes are TRBV27 and TRBJ2-3, with D unresolved. Germline V gives CDR1 MNHEY, CDR2 SMNVEV (reference sequence). The CDR3 consists of 12 residues. The V end was cut by 0 bases, the J end by 4 bases, with 2 bases between. The CDR3 bases are TGTGCCAGCAGTTTATCAGCAGATACGCAGTATTTT. Translating gives CASSLSADTQYF.

The rearrangement joins TRBV9 to TRBJ2-1; 11 nucleotides agree with TRBD2. The ends lost 4 bases at V and 8 bases at J; junction bases unmatched: 14. Germline V CDR1 and CDR2: SGDLS, YYNGEE. CDR3 size: 17 residues. The CDR3 DNA reads as TGTGCCAGCAGCTCCAGAGTGACCGGACTAGCGGGCCATGAGCAGTTCTTC. It translates to CASSSRVTGLAGHEQFF.

CDR3 in DNA: TGTGCCAGCAGCCACGGGACTAGCGGGCCCCTACAGGAGCAGTTCTTC. Translating it yields CASSHGTSGPLQEQFF. J is TRBJ2-1 and V is TRBV13; 12 nucleotides match TRBD2. The CDR3 contains 16 residues. After removal of 5 bases from V and 10 bases from J, the junction contained 12 bases not matched to a gene. Germline V lookup: CDR1 PRHDT, CDR2 FYEKMQ (reference sequence).

This clone was observed a single time. V and J are TRBV4-2 and TRBJ2-5, with 9 bases aligning to TRBD1. The CDR3 contains 17 residues. The J segment lost 0 bases and the V segment lost 3 bases, leaving 8 bases of the junction unmatched. Germline V gene lookup returns CDR1 LGHNA and CDR2 YNFKEQ. DNA for the CDR3: TGTGCCAGCAGCCATCCCGGGACAGGGAAGGACCAAGAGACCCAGTACTTC. Encoded protein: CASSHPGTGKDQETQYF.

The gene calls are TRBV11-2 and TRBJ1-1; no clear D. The germline V gene encodes CDR1 SGHAT and CDR2 FQNNGV. V lost 2 bases and J lost 1, with 11 bases in between. CDR3 length: 15 amino acids. The chain's CDR3 is CASSLPPNQNTEAFF. CDR3 in DNA: TGTGCCAGCAGCTTACCCCCCAATCAGAACACTGAAGCTTTCTTT.

On this clone: This sample includes further DNA sequences coding for the same CDR3. CDR3 protein: CASSVVASGSTDTQYF. The CDR3 coding sequence is TGTGCCAGCAGCGTAGTGGCTAGCGGGTCCACAGATACGCAGTATTTT. The genes are TRBV9 and TRBJ2-3, with 8 bases fitting TRBD2. Germline lookup yields CDR1 SGDLS and CDR2 YYNGEE. Trimming removed 0 bases from V and 2 bases from J; junction bases left unmatched: 5. The CDR3 length is 16 residues.

J is TRBJ1-2 and V is TRBV19, with D perhaps TRBD1 (6 bases). CDR1 and CDR2 from the germline V gene are LNHDA and SQIVND (reference sequence). V gave up 10 bases and J gave up 2 bases, with 20 bases separating them. This CDR3 has 15 residues. CDR3 residues: CATLGGTPMNYGYTF. DNA of the CDR3: TGTGCCACTCTGGGGGGGACACCGATGAACTATGGCTACACCTTC.

The CDR3 here is CASSSGTVLLSSYEQYF. In DNA form, the CDR3 reads TGTGCCAGCAGTTCCGGGACAGTCCTCTTAAGCTCCTACGAGCAGTACTTC. The chain joins TRBV2 to TRBJ2-7, with 7 bases that match TRBD1. After removal of 5 bases from V and 0 bases from J, the junction contained 13 bases not matched to a gene. The germline CDR1 and CDR2 sequences are SNHLY and FYNNEI. The length of the CDR3 is 17 residues.

In nucleotides, the CDR3 is TGTGCCAGCAGCTTAGCGGGGGGTCGAGGGAATGAGCAGTTCTTC. Translation gives CASSLAGGRGNEQFF. The rearrangement uses TRBV7-8 and TRBJ2-1, with TRBD2 as a possible D gene (6 bases). This CDR3 comprises 15 residues. Per the germline V gene, CDR1 is SGHVS and CDR2 is FQNEAQ. V lost 0 bases and J 7 bases, leaving 13 bases between the germline ends.

V usage is TRBV5-1 and J usage is TRBJ1-5, with 7 bases that match TRBD1. The V gene's germline CDR1 is SGHRS and CDR2 YFSETQ. With 1 base clipped from V and 4 bases from J, the junction kept 5 bases outside the gene matches. The CDR3 loop spans 15 amino acids. CDR3 in amino acids: CASSLTTGWNQPQHF. In nucleotides, the CDR3 is TGCGCCAGCAGCTTGACGACAGGGTGGAATCAGCCCCAGCATTTT.

This clone was seen only once. V is TRBV5-1 and J is TRBJ2-5; 12 nucleotides align to TRBD1. CDR3 length equals 16 residues. With 3 bases clipped from V and 4 bases from J, the junction kept 7 bases outside the gene matches. Germline V gives CDR1 SGHRS, CDR2 YFSETQ. As DNA, the CDR3 is TGCGCCAGCAGCTACATGGGACAGGGGGCAACAGAGACCCAGTACTTC. Residues: CASSYMGQGATETQYF.

The gene calls are TRBV5-1 and TRBJ2-7; 9 nucleotides match TRBD2. CDR1 is SGHRS, CDR2 YFSETQ, per germline. J was trimmed by 5 bases and V by 4 bases; bases with no gene match: 7. The CDR3 has 14 amino acids. CDR3 nucleotides: TGCGCCAGCAGCCCTACTAGCGGGCGGGACGAGCAGTACTTC. Protein sequence: CASSPTSGRDEQYF.

The chain joins TRBV28 to TRBJ2-7; 9 nucleotides line up with TRBD2. This CDR3 contains 14 residues. From germline, CDR1 is MDHEN and CDR2 SYDVKM. V lost 7 bases and J lost 2; bases outside the gene matches: 6. The CDR3 loop reads CASTWGGRAYEQYF. The CDR3 coding sequence is TGTGCCAGCACTTGGGGCGGGAGGGCCTACGAGCAGTACTTC.

This clone was picked up one time. This chain uses TRBV28 with TRBJ2-1; 9 nucleotides agree with TRBD2. Germline values: CDR1 MDHEN, CDR2 SYDVKM. Trimming at V came to 5 bases and at J to 2 bases, leaving 4 bases not matched to a gene. This CDR3 spans 15 amino acids. CDR3 DNA sequence: TGTGCCAGCAGTCCCATAGCGGGAGCCTACAATGAGCAGTTCTTC. Protein sequence: CASSPIAGAYNEQFF.

CDR3 amino acids: CASSPQDKNTGELFF. The CDR3 bases are TGCGCCAGCAGCCCCCAGGACAAGAACACCGGGGAGCTGTTTTTT. The chain joins TRBV4-3 to TRBJ2-2; a weak D match, TRBD1 (5 bases). The CDR3 contains 15 residues. Germline V CDR1 and CDR2: LGHNA, YSLEER. The V end lost 4 bases, the J end lost 1 base, and 10 bases lay between the germline ends.

The chain links TRBV7-9 to TRBJ2-7, with a weak D call TRBD2 (5 bases). CDR1 SEHNR and CDR2 FQNEAQ come from the germline V gene (reference sequence). The CDR3 length is 14 residues. Trimming removed 5 bases at V and 3 bases at J, with 14 bases between. The CDR3 DNA sequence: TGTGCCAGCAGCCCCCGGACTTTCCGCTACGAGCAGTACTTC. It yields the protein CASSPRTFRYEQYF.

The rearrangement joins TRBV27 to TRBJ1-1, with 7 bases fitting TRBD1. In germline, CDR1 is MNHEY, CDR2 SMNVEV (reference sequence). The CDR3 length is 15 residues. V gave up 6 bases and J gave up 0 bases; unmatched junction bases: 7. DNA of the CDR3: TGTGCCAGCAGCATGACAGGGAGCATGAACACTGAAGCTTTCTTT. It specifies CASSMTGSMNTEAFF.

Here the CDR3 reads CASRDRPEAFF. CDR3 nucleotides: TGTGCCAGCAGGGACAGGCCTGAAGCTTTCTTT. This chain uses TRBV2 with TRBJ1-1, with 7 bases identical to TRBD1. This CDR3 has 11 amino acids. J gave up 6 bases and V 6 bases, and 1 base lay outside the gene matches. Looked up from germline, CDR1 is SNHLY and CDR2 is FYNNEI.

This clone was seen just once. The rearrangement joins TRBV7-9 to TRBJ1-4; D perhaps matches TRBD1 (5 bases). This CDR3 contains 13 residues. Trimming pared 5 bases from V and 13 bases from J, leaving 17 bases between. CDR1 is SEHNR and CDR2 is FQNEAQ in the germline V gene (reference sequence). The CDR3 coding sequence is TGTGCCAGCAGCCCAACCGACAGTGCCCGACTGTTTTTT. The encoded protein is CASSPTDSARLFF. The complete variable domain, with remaining parts taken from reference TRBV7-9 and TRBJ1-4, reads DTGVSQNPRHKITKRGQNVTFRCDPISEHNRLYWYRQTLGQGPEFLTYFQNEAQLEKSRLLSDRFSAERPKGSFSTLEIQRTEQGDSAMYLCASSPTDSARLFFGSGTQLSVL.

V gene TRBV5-4 combines with J gene TRBJ2-3; TRBD2 matches 7 bases. With 2 bases clipped from V and 0 bases from J, the junction kept 6 bases outside the gene matches. CDR3 length: 16 amino acids. Germline assignment: CDR1 SGHNT and CDR2 YYREEE (reference sequence). The CDR3 bases are TGTGCCAGCAGCTTTCCGCTAGCGGCGAGCACAGATACGCAGTATTTT. Protein product: CASSFPLAASTDTQYF.

The J gene is TRBJ2-3, the V gene TRBV6-6; 7 positions match TRBD2. The length of the CDR3 is 15 residues. V dropped 6 bases and J dropped 1; count of bases not matched to a gene: 7. Germline CDR1 is MNHNY and CDR2 is SVGAGI (reference sequence). CDR3 in DNA: TGTGCCAGCAGGCCGGGGGAGGGACGCACAGATACGCAGTATTTT. It is translated as CASRPGEGRTDTQYF.

V and J are TRBV27 and TRBJ2-1; TRBD1 is a possible D gene (5 bases). Germline-derived CDR1 and CDR2 are MNHEY and SMNVEV (reference sequence). The CDR3 totals 16 residues. Deletions cut 0 bases from V and 0 bases from J, with 9 bases between. Written as DNA, the CDR3 is TGTGCCAGCAGTTTATCGGGGCTTAGCTCCTACAATGAGCAGTTCTTC. Encoded protein: CASSLSGLSSYNEQFF.

Turning to this clone: Other DNA sequences in the sample encode the same CDR3. The chain links TRBV28 to TRBJ2-2, with D perhaps matching TRBD2 (5 bases). The CDR3 has 14 amino acids. Between the trimmed V and J ends, which lost 2 bases and 5 bases, there was a span of 9 bases. Germline CDR1 and CDR2: MDHEN and SYDVKM. CDR3 loop: CASSLLGSTGELFF. Written as DNA, the CDR3 is TGTGCCAGCAGTTTACTTGGGAGTACCGGGGAGCTGTTTTTT.